This TCR beta chain was identified during a study of blood T cell repertoires in COVID-19. TCRdb keeps only in-frame clones here, not all; method: immunoSEQ multiplex PCR. The sample shows 250,000 to 350,000 clones, 75% to 90% of them seen only once. V lost 5 bases and J 6 bases, leaving 6 bases between the germline ends. Germline V gives CDR1 SEHNR, CDR2 FQNEAQ (reference sequence). The CDR3 runs to 11 residues. The V gene is TRBV7-9, the J gene TRBJ2-3; D ambiguous. The clonotype was recovered from a man younger than 35 with active or convalescent COVID-19. Sequenced: peripheral blood. CDR3 loop: CASSQVDTQYF. DNA of the CDR3: TGTGCCAGCAGCCAGGTGGATACGCAGTATTTT. Using reference TRBV7-9 and TRBJ2-3 for the parts outside the CDR3, the full variable domain is DTGVSQNPRHKITKRGQNVTFRCDPISEHNRLYWYRQTLGQGPEFLTYFQNEAQLEKSRLLSDRFSAERPKGSFSTLEIQRTEQGDSAMYLCASSQVDTQYFGPGTRLTVL.